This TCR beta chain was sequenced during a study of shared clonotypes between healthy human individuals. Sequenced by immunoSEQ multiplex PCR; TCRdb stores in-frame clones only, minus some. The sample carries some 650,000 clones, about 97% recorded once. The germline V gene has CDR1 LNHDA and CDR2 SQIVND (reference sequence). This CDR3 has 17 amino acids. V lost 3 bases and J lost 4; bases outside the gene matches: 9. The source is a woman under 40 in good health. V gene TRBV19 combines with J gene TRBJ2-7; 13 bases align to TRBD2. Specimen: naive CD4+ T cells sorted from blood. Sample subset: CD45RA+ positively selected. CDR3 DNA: TGTGCCAGTAGTATGTATTCGACTAGCGGGAGGACTTACGAGCAGTACTTC. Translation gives CASSMYSTSGRTYEQYF.